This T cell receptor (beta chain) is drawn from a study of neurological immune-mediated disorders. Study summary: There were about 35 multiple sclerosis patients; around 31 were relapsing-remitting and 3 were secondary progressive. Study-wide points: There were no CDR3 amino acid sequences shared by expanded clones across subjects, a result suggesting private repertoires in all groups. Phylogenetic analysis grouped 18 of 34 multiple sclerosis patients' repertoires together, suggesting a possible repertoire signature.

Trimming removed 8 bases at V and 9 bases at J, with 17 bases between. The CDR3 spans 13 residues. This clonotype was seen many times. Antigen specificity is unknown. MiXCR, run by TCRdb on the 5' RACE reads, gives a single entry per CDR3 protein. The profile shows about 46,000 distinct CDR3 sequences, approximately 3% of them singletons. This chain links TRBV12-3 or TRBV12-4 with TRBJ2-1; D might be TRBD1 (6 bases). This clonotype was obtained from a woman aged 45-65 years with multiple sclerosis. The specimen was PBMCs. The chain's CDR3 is CASGVGGSAEQFF. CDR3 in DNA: TGTGCCAGCGGGGTAGGGGGATCAGCTGAGCAGTTCTTC.